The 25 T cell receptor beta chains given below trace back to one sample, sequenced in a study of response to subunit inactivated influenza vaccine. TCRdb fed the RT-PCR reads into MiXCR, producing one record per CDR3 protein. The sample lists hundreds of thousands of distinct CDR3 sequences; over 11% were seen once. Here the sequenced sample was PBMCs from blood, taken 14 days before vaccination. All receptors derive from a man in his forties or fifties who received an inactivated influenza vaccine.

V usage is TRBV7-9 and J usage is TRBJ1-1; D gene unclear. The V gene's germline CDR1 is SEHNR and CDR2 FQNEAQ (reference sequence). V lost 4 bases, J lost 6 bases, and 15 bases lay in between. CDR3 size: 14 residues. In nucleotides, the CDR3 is TGTGCCAGCAGCTCACTTGTCAGTCGGGCTGAAGCTTTCTTT. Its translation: CASSSLVSRAEAFF.

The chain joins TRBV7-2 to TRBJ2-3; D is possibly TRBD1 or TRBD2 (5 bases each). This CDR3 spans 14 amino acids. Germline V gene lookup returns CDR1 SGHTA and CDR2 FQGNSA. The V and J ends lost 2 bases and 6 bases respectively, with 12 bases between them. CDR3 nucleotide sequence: TGTGCCAGCAGCTTATATGGGGGTCGGGATACGCAGTATTTT. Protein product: CASSLYGGRDTQYF. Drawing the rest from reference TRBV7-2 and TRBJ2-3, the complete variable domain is GAGVSQSPSNKVTEKGKDVELRCDPISGHTALYWYRQSLGQGLEFLIYFQGNSAPDKSGLPSDRFSAERTGGSVSTLTIQRTQQEDSAVYLCASSLYGGRDTQYFGPGTRLTVL.

The CDR3 DNA sequence: TGTGCCATCGGGGGAGCTCAAAACACCGGGGAGCTGTTTTTT. Translation: CAIGGAQNTGELFF. V gene TRBV10-3 combines with J gene TRBJ2-2; perhaps D is TRBD1 or TRBD2 (5 bases each). CDR3 length equals 14 residues. Germline CDR1 is ENHRY and CDR2 is SYGVKD. V lost 8 bases and J 2 bases, leaving 12 bases between the germline ends.

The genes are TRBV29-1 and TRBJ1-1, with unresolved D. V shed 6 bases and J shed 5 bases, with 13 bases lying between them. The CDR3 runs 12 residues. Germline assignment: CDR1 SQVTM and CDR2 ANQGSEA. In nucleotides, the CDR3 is TGCAGCGTCCTGTCTGCGGCAACTGAAGCTTTCTTT. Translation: CSVLSAATEAFF.

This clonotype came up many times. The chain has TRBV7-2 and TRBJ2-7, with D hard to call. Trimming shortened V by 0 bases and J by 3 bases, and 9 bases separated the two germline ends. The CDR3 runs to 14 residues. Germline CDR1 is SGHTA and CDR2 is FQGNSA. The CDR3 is CASSLAGNSYEQYF. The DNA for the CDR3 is TGTGCCAGCAGCTTAGCGGGGAACAGCTACGAGCAGTACTTC.

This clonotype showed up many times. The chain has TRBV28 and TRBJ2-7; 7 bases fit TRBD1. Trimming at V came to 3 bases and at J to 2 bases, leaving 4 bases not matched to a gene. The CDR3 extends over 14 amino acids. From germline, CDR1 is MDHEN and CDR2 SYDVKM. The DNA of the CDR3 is TGTGCCAGCAGTTTCCCCGGACAGGCCTACGAGCAGTACTTC. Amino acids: CASSFPGQAYEQYF.

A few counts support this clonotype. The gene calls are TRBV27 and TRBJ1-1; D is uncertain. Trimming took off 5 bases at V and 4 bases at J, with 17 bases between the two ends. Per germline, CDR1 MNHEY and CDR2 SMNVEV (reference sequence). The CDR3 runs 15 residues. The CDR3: CASSPGLPWVTEAFF. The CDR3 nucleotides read TGTGCCAGCAGTCCGGGTCTCCCGTGGGTCACTGAAGCTTTCTTT.

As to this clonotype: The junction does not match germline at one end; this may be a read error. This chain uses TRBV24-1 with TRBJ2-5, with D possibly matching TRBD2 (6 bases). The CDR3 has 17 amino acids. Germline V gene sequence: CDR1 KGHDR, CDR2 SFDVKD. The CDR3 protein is CATSVLKGRPYQETQYF. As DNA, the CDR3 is TGTGCCACCAGTGTTTTGAAGGGGAGGCCCTACCAAGAGACCCAGTACTTC.

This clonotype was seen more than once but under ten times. The CDR3 protein is CASSAEGALRTSTEAFF. CDR3 DNA sequence: TGTGCCAGCAGCGCCGAGGGGGCCTTGAGGACGAGCACTGAAGCTTTCTTT. V is TRBV7-2 and J is TRBJ1-1, with 7 bases that match TRBD1. Germline CDR1 is SGHTA and CDR2 is FQGNSA. The CDR3 loop spans 17 amino acids. The junction had 16 bases not matched to a gene; V was cut back by 5 bases and J by 4 bases.

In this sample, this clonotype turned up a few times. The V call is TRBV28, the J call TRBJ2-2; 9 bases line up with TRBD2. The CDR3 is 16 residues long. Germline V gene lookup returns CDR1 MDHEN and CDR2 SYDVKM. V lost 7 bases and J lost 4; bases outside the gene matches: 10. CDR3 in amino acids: CASTRLASGATGELFF. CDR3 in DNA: TGTGCCAGCACACGATTGGCTAGCGGGGCCACCGGGGAGCTGTTTTTT.

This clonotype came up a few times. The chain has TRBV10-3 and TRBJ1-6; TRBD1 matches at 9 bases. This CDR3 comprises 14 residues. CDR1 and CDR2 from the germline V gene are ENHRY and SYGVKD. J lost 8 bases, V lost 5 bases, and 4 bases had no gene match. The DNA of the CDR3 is TGTGCCATCAGTCCGGGACAGGGTTATTCACCCCTCCACTTT. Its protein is CAISPGQGYSPLHF.

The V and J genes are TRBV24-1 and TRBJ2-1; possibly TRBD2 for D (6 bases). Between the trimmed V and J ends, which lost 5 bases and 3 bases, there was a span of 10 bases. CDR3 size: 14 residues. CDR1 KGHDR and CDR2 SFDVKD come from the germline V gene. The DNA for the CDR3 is TGTGCCACCAGTGGACGGGGGAGCTACAATGAGCAGTTCTTC. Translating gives CATSGRGSYNEQFF.

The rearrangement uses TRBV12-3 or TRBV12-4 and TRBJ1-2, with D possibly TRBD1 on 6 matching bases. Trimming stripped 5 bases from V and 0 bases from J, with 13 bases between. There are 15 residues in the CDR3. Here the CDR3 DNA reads TGTGCCAGCAGTCCCCGGGACACCACTAACTATGGCTACACCTTC. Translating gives CASSPRDTTNYGYTF.

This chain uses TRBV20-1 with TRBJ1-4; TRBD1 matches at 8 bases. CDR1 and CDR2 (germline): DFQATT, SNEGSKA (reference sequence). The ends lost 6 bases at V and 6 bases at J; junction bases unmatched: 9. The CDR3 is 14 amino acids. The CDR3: CSARRTGYYEKLFF. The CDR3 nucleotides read TGCAGTGCCAGGAGGACAGGGTATTATGAAAAACTGTTTTTT.

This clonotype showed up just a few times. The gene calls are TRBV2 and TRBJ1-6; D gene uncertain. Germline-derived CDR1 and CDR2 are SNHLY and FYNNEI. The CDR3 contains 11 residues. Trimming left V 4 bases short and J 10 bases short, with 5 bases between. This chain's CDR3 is CASSGTSPLHF. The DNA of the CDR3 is TGTGCCAGCAGTGGGACGTCACCCCTCCACTTT.

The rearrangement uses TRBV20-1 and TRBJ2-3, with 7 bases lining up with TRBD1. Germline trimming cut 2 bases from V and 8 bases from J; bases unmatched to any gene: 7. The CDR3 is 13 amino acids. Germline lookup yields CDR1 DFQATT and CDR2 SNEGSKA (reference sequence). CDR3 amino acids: CSARTTGMGTQYF. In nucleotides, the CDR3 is TGCAGTGCTAGAACGACAGGGATGGGTACGCAGTATTTT.

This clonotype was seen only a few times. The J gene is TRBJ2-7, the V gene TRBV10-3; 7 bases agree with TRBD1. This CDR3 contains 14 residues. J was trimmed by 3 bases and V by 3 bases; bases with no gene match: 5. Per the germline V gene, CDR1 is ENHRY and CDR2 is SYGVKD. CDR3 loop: CAISDPGQRYEQYF. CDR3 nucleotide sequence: TGTGCCATCAGTGACCCGGGACAGCGCTACGAGCAGTACTTC.

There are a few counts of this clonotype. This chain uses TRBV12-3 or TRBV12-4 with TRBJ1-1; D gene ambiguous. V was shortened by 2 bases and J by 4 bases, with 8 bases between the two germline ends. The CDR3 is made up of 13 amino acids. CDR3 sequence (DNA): TGTGCCAGCAGTTTACGGAAGGTCACTGAAGCTTTCTTT. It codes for CASSLRKVTEAFF.

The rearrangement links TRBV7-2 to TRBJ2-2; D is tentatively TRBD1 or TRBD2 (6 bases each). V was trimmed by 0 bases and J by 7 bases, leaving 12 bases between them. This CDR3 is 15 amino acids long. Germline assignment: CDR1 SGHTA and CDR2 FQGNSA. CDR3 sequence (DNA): TGTGCCAGCAGCTTAGCTTCGGGGGACATCGGGGAGCTGTTTTTT. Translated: CASSLASGDIGELFF.

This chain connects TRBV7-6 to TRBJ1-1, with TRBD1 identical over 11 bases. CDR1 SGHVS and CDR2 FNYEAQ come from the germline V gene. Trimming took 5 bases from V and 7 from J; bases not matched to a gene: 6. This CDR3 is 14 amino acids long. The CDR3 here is CASSPGQGAGEAFF. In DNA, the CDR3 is TGTGCCAGCAGCCCCGGACAGGGGGCTGGTGAAGCTTTCTTT.

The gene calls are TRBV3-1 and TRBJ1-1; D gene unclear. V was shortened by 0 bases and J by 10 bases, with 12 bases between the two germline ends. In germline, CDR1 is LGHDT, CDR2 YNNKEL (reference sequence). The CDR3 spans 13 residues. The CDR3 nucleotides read TGTGCCAGCAGCCAAGAGTCAGGTCGCGGAGCTTTCTTT. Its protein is CASSQESGRGAFF.

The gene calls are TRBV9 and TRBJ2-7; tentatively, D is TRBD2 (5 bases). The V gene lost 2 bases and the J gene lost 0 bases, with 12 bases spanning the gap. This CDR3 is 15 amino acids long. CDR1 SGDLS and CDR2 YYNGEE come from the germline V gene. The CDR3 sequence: CASSVSGETSYEQYF. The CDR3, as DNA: TGTGCCAGCAGCGTCTCCGGGGAAACCTCCTACGAGCAGTACTTC.

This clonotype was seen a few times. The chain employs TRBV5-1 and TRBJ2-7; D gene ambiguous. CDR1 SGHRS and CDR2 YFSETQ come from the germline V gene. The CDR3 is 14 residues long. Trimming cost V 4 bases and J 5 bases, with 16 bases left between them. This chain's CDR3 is CASSLLVGVDEQYF. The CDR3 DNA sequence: TGCGCCAGCAGCCTTTTGGTGGGCGTCGACGAGCAGTACTTC.

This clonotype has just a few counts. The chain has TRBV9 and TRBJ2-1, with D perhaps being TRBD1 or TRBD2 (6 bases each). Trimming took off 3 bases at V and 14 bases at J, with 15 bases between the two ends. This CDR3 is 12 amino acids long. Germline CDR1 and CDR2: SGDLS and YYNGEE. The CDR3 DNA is TGTGCCAGCAGCGCAGGAGGGGGGACCGAGTTCTTC. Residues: CASSAGGGTEFF.

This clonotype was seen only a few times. CDR3 residues: CASSLEDSRGSPLHF. CDR3 in DNA: TGCGCCAGCAGCCTAGAGGACAGTAGAGGTTCACCCCTCCACTTT. The V and J genes are TRBV5-1 and TRBJ1-6; TRBD1 might be the D (6 bases). CDR3 length equals 15 residues. Germline values: CDR1 SGHRS, CDR2 YFSETQ. V gave up 4 bases and J gave up 9 bases, with 17 bases separating them.